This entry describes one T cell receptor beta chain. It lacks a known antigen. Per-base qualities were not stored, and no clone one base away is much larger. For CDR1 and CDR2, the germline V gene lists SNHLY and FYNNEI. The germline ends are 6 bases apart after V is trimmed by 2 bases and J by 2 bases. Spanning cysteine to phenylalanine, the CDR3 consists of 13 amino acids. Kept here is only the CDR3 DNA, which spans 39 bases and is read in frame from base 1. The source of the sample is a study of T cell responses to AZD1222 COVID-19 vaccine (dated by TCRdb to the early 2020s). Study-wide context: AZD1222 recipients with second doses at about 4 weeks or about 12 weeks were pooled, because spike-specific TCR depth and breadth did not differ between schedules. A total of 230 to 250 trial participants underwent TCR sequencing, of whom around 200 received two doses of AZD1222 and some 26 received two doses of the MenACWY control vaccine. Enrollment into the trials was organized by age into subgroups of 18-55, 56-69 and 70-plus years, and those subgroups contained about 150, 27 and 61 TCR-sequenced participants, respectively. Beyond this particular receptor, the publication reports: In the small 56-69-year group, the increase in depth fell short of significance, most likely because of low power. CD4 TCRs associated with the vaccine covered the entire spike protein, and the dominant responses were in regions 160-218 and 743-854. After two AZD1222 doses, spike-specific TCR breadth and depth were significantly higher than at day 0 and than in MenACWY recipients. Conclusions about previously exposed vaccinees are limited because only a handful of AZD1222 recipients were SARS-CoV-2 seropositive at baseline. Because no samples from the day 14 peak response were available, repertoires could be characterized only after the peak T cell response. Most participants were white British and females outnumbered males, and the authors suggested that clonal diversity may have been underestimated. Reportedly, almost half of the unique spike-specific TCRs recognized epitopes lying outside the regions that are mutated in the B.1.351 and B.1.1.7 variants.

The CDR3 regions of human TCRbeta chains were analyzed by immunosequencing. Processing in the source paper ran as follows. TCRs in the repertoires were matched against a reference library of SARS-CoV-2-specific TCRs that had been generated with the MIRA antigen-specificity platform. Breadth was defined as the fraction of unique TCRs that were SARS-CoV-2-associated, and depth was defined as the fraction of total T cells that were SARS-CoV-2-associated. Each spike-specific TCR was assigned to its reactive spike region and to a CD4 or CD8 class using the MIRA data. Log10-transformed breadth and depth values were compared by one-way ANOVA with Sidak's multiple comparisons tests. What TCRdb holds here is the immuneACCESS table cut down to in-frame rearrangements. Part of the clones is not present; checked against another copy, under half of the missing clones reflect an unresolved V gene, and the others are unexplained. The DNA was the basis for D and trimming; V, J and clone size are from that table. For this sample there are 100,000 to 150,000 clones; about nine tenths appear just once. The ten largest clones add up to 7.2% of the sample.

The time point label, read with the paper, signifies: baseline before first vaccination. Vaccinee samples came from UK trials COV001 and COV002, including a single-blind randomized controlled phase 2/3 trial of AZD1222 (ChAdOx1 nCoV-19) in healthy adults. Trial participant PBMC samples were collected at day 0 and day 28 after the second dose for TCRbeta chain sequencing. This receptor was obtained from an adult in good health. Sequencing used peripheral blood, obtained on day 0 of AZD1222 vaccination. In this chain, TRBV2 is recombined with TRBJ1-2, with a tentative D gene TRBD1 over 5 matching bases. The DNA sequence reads TGTGCCAGCAGTGAACGGGGGAACTATGGCTACACCTTC. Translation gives CASSERGNYGYTF.